Listed below are T cell receptor beta chains from one sample, sequenced in a study of shared clonotypes between healthy human individuals. TCRdb keeps only in-frame clones here, not all; method: immunoSEQ multiplex PCR. In the table there are 800,000 to 950,000 clones, 95% to 97% of which are singletons. Sequenced: naive CD8+ T cells sorted from blood. The receptor set was obtained from a man younger than 40 in good health. Both conserved end residues are part of each CDR3. The D gene is left open where the match is weak. Expanded clones are given a class, and other clones once, few, many or no size at all.

d_call,j_call,v_call,clone_size,cdr3_aa,cdr3_nt
-,TRBJ2-7,TRBV5-1,-,CASSLKGSPLEQYF,TGCGCCAGCAGCTTGAAAGGGAGCCCCCTCGAGCAGTACTTC
TRBD1,TRBJ2-3,TRBV27,-,CASSLTGVGDTQYF,TGTGCCAGCAGTTTAACAGGGGTGGGAGATACGCAGTATTTT
-,TRBJ2-3,TRBV27,-,CASSFRATSTDTQYF,TGTGCCAGCAGTTTTAGAGCAACTAGCACAGATACGCAGTATTTT
-,TRBJ1-2,TRBV6-6,-,CASSPTARGDGYTF,TGTGCCAGCAGTCCTACAGCTAGGGGGGATGGCTACACCTTC
-,TRBJ2-7,TRBV7-3,once,CASSPWEQYF,TGTGCCAGCAGCCCCTGGGAGCAGTACTTC
TRBD1,TRBJ1-1,TRBV29-1,once,CSVEDRDRVTEAFF,TGCAGCGTTGAAGACCGGGACAGGGTGACTGAAGCTTTCTTT
-,TRBJ2-2,TRBV5-1,-,CASSLGQGFTGELFF,TGCGCCAGCAGCTTGGGCCAGGGATTCACCGGGGAGCTGTTTTTT
-,TRBJ1-1,TRBV19,-,CASSIRRVSRDTEAFF,TGTGCCAGTAGTATTAGGAGGGTTTCTCGTGACACTGAAGCTTTCTTT
TRBD2,TRBJ2-1,TRBV13,-,CASSPTSGRTNEQFF,TGTGCCAGCAGCCCGACTAGCGGGAGGACCAATGAGCAGTTCTTC
-,TRBJ1-5,TRBV30,-,CAWREENSNQPQHF,TGTGCCTGGAGGGAGGAAAATAGCAATCAGCCCCAGCATTTT
-,TRBJ2-1,TRBV7-9,-,CASSSNVWQFF,TGTGCCAGCAGTTCAAACGTGTGGCAGTTCTTC
TRBD1,TRBJ2-7,TRBV5-1,-,CASSLGTGVYEQYF,TGCGCCAGCAGCTTAGGGACAGGGGTCTACGAGCAGTACTTC
-,TRBJ2-4,TRBV27,-,CASSLQAKNIQYF,TGTGCCAGCAGTTTACAAGCCAAAAACATTCAGTACTTC
-,TRBJ2-1,TRBV7-9,-,CASSLELRGSSYNEQFF,TGTGCCAGCAGCTTAGAGCTTAGGGGTAGTTCCTACAATGAGCAGTTCTTC
TRBD2,TRBJ2-7,TRBV5-3,-,CARSPNPTSGRFYEQYF,TGTGCCAGAAGCCCAAATCCGACTAGCGGGAGATTCTACGAGCAGTACTTC
TRBD2,TRBJ2-1,TRBV4-1,-,CASSQFAGGTNYNEQFF,TGCGCCAGCAGCCAATTTGCGGGAGGTACGAACTACAATGAGCAGTTCTTC
TRBD1,TRBJ2-1,TRBV7-9,-,CASSYGQGSYNEQFF,TGTGCCAGCAGCTACGGACAGGGTTCCTACAATGAGCAGTTCTTC
-,TRBJ1-5,TRBV4-1,-,CASSQEGGNSNQPQHF,TGCGCCAGCAGCCAAGAAGGTGGCAATAGCAATCAGCCCCAGCATTTT
-,TRBJ1-4,TRBV7-3,-,CASSRGPHADEKLFF,TGTGCCAGCAGCCGGGGGCCCCACGCGGATGAAAAACTGTTTTTT
-,TRBJ1-2,TRBV27,-,CASSFQGNYGYTF,TGTGCCAGCAGTTTTCAGGGAAACTATGGCTACACCTTC
-,TRBJ1-1,TRBV6-5,-,CASSYTDTNTEAFF,TGTGCCAGCAGTTACACCGACACTAACACTGAAGCTTTCTTT
-,TRBJ1-1,TRBV6-6,-,CASSFRLMNTEAFF,TGTGCCAGCAGTTTTCGACTGATGAACACTGAAGCTTTCTTT
TRBD1,TRBJ2-3,TRBV4-1,-,CASSQIGQGTDTQYF,TGCGCCAGCAGCCAAATCGGACAGGGAACAGATACGCAGTATTTT
TRBD2,TRBJ2-1,TRBV6-6,-,CASSLGTSGNNNEQFF,TGTGCCAGCAGTTTAGGGACTAGCGGAAACAACAATGAGCAGTTCTTC
-,TRBJ1-5,TRBV2,-,CASSVASGHQPQHF,TGTGCCAGCAGTGTAGCCAGCGGCCATCAGCCCCAGCATTTT
-,TRBJ2-7,TRBV29-1,-,CSVESGLSSYEQYF,TGCAGCGTTGAAAGCGGGCTCAGCTCCTACGAGCAGTACTTC
TRBD2,TRBJ2-2,TRBV9,-,CASSVTPPEAGTNTGELFF,TGTGCCAGCAGCGTAACCCCCCCCGAAGCGGGAACGAACACCGGGGAGCTGTTTTTT
TRBD1,TRBJ1-2,TRBV9,-,CASSVGQGQESGYTF,TGTGCCAGCAGCGTAGGACAAGGACAGGAAAGTGGCTACACCTTC
-,TRBJ2-5,TRBV7-3,-,CASSLTGLEETQYF,TGTGCCAGCAGCTTAACGGGACTTGAAGAGACCCAGTACTTC
-,TRBJ1-5,TRBV11-2,once,CASSPVGERNQPQHF,TGTGCCAGCAGCCCCGTGGGGGAGAGGAATCAGCCCCAGCATTTT
TRBD1,TRBJ1-1,TRBV7-2,once,CASSLQGGGFTEAFF,TGTGCCAGCAGCTTACAGGGGGGCGGGTTCACTGAAGCTTTCTTT
TRBD2,TRBJ2-7,TRBV7-9,-,CASSQTVAGAWGEQYF,TGTGCCAGCAGCCAGACAGTAGCGGGAGCTTGGGGCGAGCAGTACTTC
-,TRBJ2-3,TRBV19,once,CASSIGLGTDTQYF,TGTGCCAGTAGTATCGGTCTAGGCACAGATACGCAGTATTTT
-,TRBJ2-7,TRBV29-1,-,CSVFGNSYEQYF,TGCAGCGTTTTCGGGAACTCCTACGAGCAGTACTTC
-,TRBJ2-5,TRBV7-6,-,CASSTLAEETQYF,TGTGCCAGCAGCACCCTGGCCGAAGAGACCCAGTACTTC
TRBD2,TRBJ2-5,TRBV15,-,CATSRDSAGGWETQYF,TGTGCCACCAGCAGAGATAGTGCGGGAGGGTGGGAGACCCAGTACTTC
TRBD2,TRBJ2-7,TRBV27,-,CASSSSLAGSYEQYF,TGTGCCAGCAGTTCGTCCCTAGCGGGATCCTACGAGCAGTACTTC
-,TRBJ2-7,TRBV29-1,-,CSVVGRNYEQYF,TGCAGCGTTGTAGGGCGCAACTACGAGCAGTACTTC
-,TRBJ1-1,TRBV7-9,-,CASSPHPATMFADTEAFF,TGTGCCAGCAGCCCCCATCCGGCGACCATGTTCGCTGACACTGAAGCTTTCTTT
-,TRBJ2-2,TRBV4-1,-,CASSQESFGELFF,TGCGCCAGCAGCCAAGAATCCTTCGGGGAGCTGTTTTTT
-,TRBJ1-5,TRBV7-9,-,CASSPSGRRPHQHF,TGTGCCAGCAGCCCATCAGGACGTCGTCCTCACCAGCATTTT
TRBD1,TRBJ2-7,TRBV5-6,-,CASSLQGAILEQYF,TGTGCCAGCAGCTTACAGGGGGCAATACTTGAGCAGTACTTC
-,TRBJ1-1,TRBV19,-,CASSIDLVTLSTEAFF,TGTGCCAGTAGTATAGATCTGGTCACCCTAAGCACTGAAGCTTTCTTT
TRBD1,TRBJ1-2,TRBV30,-,CACTGDNYGYTF,TGTGCCTGCACAGGGGATAACTATGGCTACACCTTC
TRBD2,TRBJ2-1,TRBV7-2,-,CASRLADFYNEQFF,TGTGCCAGCAGGCTAGCGGACTTCTACAATGAGCAGTTCTTC
-,TRBJ2-7,TRBV6-4,-,CASSGTTTYEQYF,TGTGCCAGCAGTGGGACGACAACCTACGAGCAGTACTTC
TRBD1,TRBJ2-5,TRBV5-5,-,CASSFPDRGQETQYF,TGTGCCAGCAGCTTTCCGGACAGGGGGCAAGAGACCCAGTACTTC
TRBD1,TRBJ1-4,TRBV4-1,-,CASRPPGQGEKLFF,TGCGCCAGCAGACCACCGGGACAGGGGGAAAAACTGTTTTTT
-,TRBJ2-7,TRBV11-3,-,CASSLGTQGSDEQYF,TGTGCCAGCAGCTTAGGTACGCAGGGGTCCGACGAGCAGTACTTC
TRBD2,TRBJ2-7,TRBV7-9,-,CASSPGTSGRAIVRNEQYF,TGTGCCAGCAGCCCCGGGACTAGCGGGAGGGCCATAGTCCGGAACGAGCAGTACTTC
-,TRBJ1-2,TRBV29-1,-,CSVEGSYGYTF,TGCAGCGTTGAAGGAAGTTATGGCTACACCTTC
TRBD2,TRBJ2-1,TRBV19,-,CASSITSGPSSYNEQFF,TGTGCCAGTAGTATAACTAGCGGGCCGAGCTCCTACAATGAGCAGTTCTTC
-,TRBJ1-1,TRBV13,-,CASTSGLNTEAFF,TGTGCCAGCACCTCTGGGTTGAACACTGAAGCTTTCTTT